Each of the 28 T cell receptor beta chains below was sequenced from the same sample in a study of blood T cell repertoires in COVID-19. Clones were read by immunoSEQ multiplex PCR, and TCRdb kept only the in-frame ones, dropping some. The sample has 120,000 or so clones; 84% are singletons. Input material: peripheral blood. The receptors here all came from a woman aged 25 to 45 who had recovered from COVID-19.

The V call is TRBV5-6, the J call TRBJ2-7; TRBD1 agrees at 10 bases. In germline, CDR1 is SGHDT, CDR2 YYEEEE. This CDR3 spans 18 amino acids. The V and J ends lost 3 bases and 3 bases, in that order; junction bases with no gene match: 15. DNA for the CDR3: TGTGCCAGCAGCTGGGGTAGATTGGTGGGACAGGGGATCTACGAGCAGTACTTC. Its translation: CASSWGRLVGQGIYEQYF. Full variable domain (missing parts from reference TRBV5-6 and TRBJ2-7): DAGVTQSPTHLIKTRGQQVTLRCSPKSGHDTVSWYQQALGQGPQFIFQYYEEEERQRGNFPDRFSGHQFPNYSSELNVNALLLGDSALYLCASSWGRLVGQGIYEQYFGPGTRLTVT.

The chain uses TRBV25-1 and TRBJ1-2; 8 bases are a match to TRBD1. J gave up 8 bases and V 1 base, and 6 bases lay outside the gene matches. CDR3 length: 14 residues. From germline, CDR1 is MGHDK and CDR2 SYGVNS. CDR3 in amino acids: CASSELGQARGYTF. CDR3 coding DNA: TGTGCCAGCAGTGAATTGGGACAGGCTCGGGGCTACACCTTC.

The J gene is TRBJ1-6, the V gene TRBV4-1, with 7 bases aligning to TRBD1. V gave up 4 bases and J gave up 1 base; unmatched junction bases: 7. Germline V gene sequence: CDR1 MGHRA, CDR2 YSYEKL. The CDR3 length is 17 residues. CDR3 sequence: CASSLQTGRSYNSPLHF. DNA of the CDR3: TGCGCCAGCAGCCTTCAGACAGGGAGATCCTATAATTCACCCCTCCACTTT.

The V gene is TRBV6-5, the J gene TRBJ1-2, with D possibly matching TRBD1 (6 bases). CDR1 and CDR2 from the germline V gene are MNHEY and SVGAGI. The CDR3 has 15 residues. V was trimmed by 0 bases and J by 1 base, leaving 9 bases between them. CDR3 in amino acids: CASSYSLDSNYGYTF. The DNA of the CDR3 is TGTGCCAGCAGTTACTCCCTGGACAGTAACTATGGCTACACCTTC.

The V and J genes are TRBV3-1 (or the pseudogene TRBV3-2) and TRBJ2-7; D unclear. The CDR3 is made up of 12 amino acids. The V gene's germline CDR1 is LGHDT and CDR2 YNNKEL (reference sequence). Trimming took off 1 base at V and 3 bases at J, with 4 bases between the two ends. For the CDR3, the DNA is TGTGCCAGCAGCCAAGTCTACTACGAGCAGTACTTC. Encoded protein: CASSQVYYEQYF.

This rearrangement joins TRBV27 to TRBJ1-1, with D possibly matching TRBD1 (5 bases). From germline, CDR1 is MNHEY and CDR2 SMNVEV (reference sequence). This CDR3 has 13 amino acids. V lost 3 bases, J lost 5 bases, and 10 bases lay in between. CDR3 coding DNA: TGTGCCAGCAGTTTGCAGGGTCGGACTGAAGCTTTCTTT. Translated, it gives CASSLQGRTEAFF.

The chain's CDR3 is CASSSPQETQYF. The CDR3 region has the DNA TGTGCCAGCAGTTCCCCACAAGAGACCCAGTACTTC. V and J are TRBV6-2 or TRBV6-3 and TRBJ2-5; D gene uncertain. Trimming took off 4 bases at V and 2 bases at J, with 5 bases between the two ends. The V gene's germline CDR1 is MNHEY and CDR2 SVGEGT. The CDR3 extends over 12 amino acids.

V is TRBV18 and J is TRBJ2-7; no clear D gene. This CDR3 is built from 12 residues. The ends were cut back, 3 bases at V and 6 bases at J, with 9 bases in the middle. Germline V gene data show CDR1 as KGHSH and CDR2 as LQKENI. CDR3 residues: CASSPDSFEQYF. For the CDR3, the DNA is TGTGCCAGCTCACCTGATAGCTTCGAGCAGTACTTC.

V and J are TRBV5-4 and TRBJ2-1; 7 bases line up with TRBD2. With V trimmed by 0 bases and J by 3 bases, 9 bases remained unmatched. The CDR3 length is 17 residues. The germline gives CDR1 SGHNT, CDR2 YYREEE (reference sequence). The CDR3 bases are TGTGCCAGCAGCTTGGGGTACGGGAGGACCTACTACAATGAGCAGTTCTTC. Translating it yields CASSLGYGRTYYNEQFF.

The chain links TRBV6-5 to TRBJ2-3, with D possibly TRBD2 on 6 matching bases. This CDR3 region has 14 residues. The V and J ends lost 6 bases and 2 bases respectively, with 12 bases between them. Germline values: CDR1 MNHEY, CDR2 SVGAGI. The CDR3 spells CASSVLASTDTQYF. Here the CDR3 DNA reads TGTGCCAGCAGCGTACTAGCTTCCACAGATACGCAGTATTTT.

This chain links TRBV3-1 (or the pseudogene TRBV3-2) with TRBJ2-2; D might be TRBD2 (6 bases). Germline V gene sequence: CDR1 LGHDT, CDR2 YNNKEL (reference sequence). The CDR3 contains 15 residues. Trimming took 0 bases from V and 7 from J, leaving 12 bases between them. CDR3: CASSQEGRRDGELFF. CDR3 in DNA: TGTGCCAGCAGCCAAGAGGGGAGGCGAGACGGGGAGCTGTTTTTT.

The chain links TRBV5-6 to TRBJ2-5, with D hard to call. The CDR3 has 15 residues. CDR1 SGHDT and CDR2 YYEEEE come from the germline V gene. V dropped 1 base and J dropped 3 bases, with 13 bases sitting between them. For the CDR3, the DNA is TGTGCCAGCAGCTTGAGATGGCAGGTCGAAGAGACCCAGTACTTC. Residues: CASSLRWQVEETQYF.

The rearrangement joins TRBV5-4 to TRBJ2-3; 9 bases are shared with TRBD2. The CDR3 length is 18 residues. Germline V lookup: CDR1 SGHNT, CDR2 YYREEE (reference sequence). Trimming removed 3 bases from V and 2 bases from J; junction bases left unmatched: 13. This CDR3 is CASSSQFMTSGNTDTQYF. The CDR3 region has the DNA TGTGCCAGCAGCTCCCAGTTCATGACTAGCGGAAACACAGATACGCAGTATTTT.

V and J are TRBV29-1 and TRBJ2-1; D possibly corresponds to TRBD2 (5 bases). There are 12 residues in the CDR3. In germline, CDR1 is SQVTM, CDR2 ANQGSEA. V was cut by 3 bases and J by 8 bases, with 11 bases left in between. CDR3 bases: TGCAGCGTTGATTACGGGGTAGATGAGCAGTTCTTC. It translates to CSVDYGVDEQFF.

The chain combines TRBV9 with TRBJ1-1; D gene ambiguous. The germline CDR1 and CDR2 sequences are SGDLS and YYNGEE. The CDR3 runs to 14 residues. The V end lost 0 bases, the J end lost 5 bases, and 11 bases lay between the germline ends. The chain's CDR3 is CASSVEAGRTEAFF. In nucleotides, the CDR3 is TGTGCCAGCAGCGTAGAGGCGGGGAGAACTGAAGCTTTCTTT. The full variable domain, with the rest looked up from reference TRBV9 and TRBJ1-1, is DSGVTQTPKHLITATGQRVTLRCSPRSGDLSVYWYQQSLDQGLQFLIQYYNGEERAKGNILERFSAQQFPDLHSELNLSSLELGDSALYFCASSVEAGRTEAFFGQGTRLTVV.

This chain connects TRBV7-6 to TRBJ1-1; TRBD1 aligns across 12 bases. The CDR3 consists of 16 residues. After removal of 1 base from V and 5 bases from J, the junction contained 5 bases not matched to a gene. Per the germline V gene, CDR1 is SGHVS and CDR2 is FNYEAQ. The CDR3, as DNA: TGTGCCAGCAGCTTAGGAGGGGACAGGGGGCGAACTGAAGCTTTCTTT. Translating it yields CASSLGGDRGRTEAFF.

J is TRBJ2-7 and V is TRBV6-2 or TRBV6-3; 9 nucleotides match TRBD1. This CDR3 is 14 amino acids long. Per the germline V gene, CDR1 is MNHEY and CDR2 is SVGEGT. With V trimmed by 8 bases and J by 3 bases, 8 bases remained unmatched. The CDR3 reads CASGPGTGSYEQYF. CDR3 sequence (DNA): TGTGCCAGCGGCCCCGGGACAGGGAGCTACGAGCAGTACTTC.

The V and J genes are TRBV11-3 and TRBJ2-1, with D perhaps matching TRBD1 (6 bases). Germline V CDR1 and CDR2: SGHNT, YENEEA. V lost 5 bases, J lost 6 bases, and 26 bases lay in between. CDR3 size: 18 residues. Here the CDR3 DNA reads TGTGCCAGCAGCAAACGGGCAGCCTTGGACAGAAGGGGCAATGAGCAGTTCTTC. Translating gives CASSKRAALDRRGNEQFF.

This clone was found a few times. The chain combines TRBV7-9 with TRBJ1-4; weak D call: TRBD1 (5 bases). This CDR3 has 16 amino acids. Deletions cut 1 base from V and 5 bases from J, with 14 bases between. The germline CDR1 and CDR2 sequences are SEHNR and FQNEAQ (reference sequence). CDR3 DNA sequence: TGTGCCAGCAGCTTAGGATGGGGCGGAGCAAATGAAAAACTGTTTTTT. It specifies CASSLGWGGANEKLFF.

This rearrangement joins TRBV27 to TRBJ2-5, with 11 bases fitting TRBD2. V shed 6 bases and J 4 bases; nucleotides not matched to a gene: 4. Germline V gene data show CDR1 as MNHEY and CDR2 as SMNVEV (reference sequence). The CDR3 has 14 amino acids. CDR3 nucleotide sequence: TGTGCCAGCAGCGGGACTAGCGGAGGAGAGACCCAGTACTTC. This gives the protein CASSGTSGGETQYF.

This clone has a handful of counts. V usage is TRBV19 and J usage is TRBJ2-1; TRBD2 agrees at 11 bases. The CDR3 extends over 15 amino acids. Germline CDR1 is LNHDA and CDR2 is SQIVND (reference sequence). Trimming cost V 7 bases and J 6 bases; bases outside gene matches: 8. The CDR3, as DNA: TGTGCCAGTACGAGAGTAGCGGGGGGGCTCAATGAGCAGTTCTTC. It encodes CASTRVAGGLNEQFF.

The V and J genes are TRBV13 and TRBJ2-1; D remains ambiguous. Germline lookup yields CDR1 PRHDT and CDR2 FYEKMQ (reference sequence). V lost 0 bases and J 6 bases, leaving 9 bases between the germline ends. This CDR3 spans 14 amino acids. The CDR3 DNA is TGTGCCAGCAGCTTAGGACCTAGTGGCAATGAGCAGTTCTTC. Residues: CASSLGPSGNEQFF.

This rearrangement joins TRBV5-1 to TRBJ1-1; D ambiguous. V lost 2 bases and J 6 bases, leaving 14 bases between the germline ends. Germline CDR1 reads SGHRS; CDR2 reads YFSETQ. The CDR3 contains 14 residues. The CDR3 DNA reads as TGCGCCAGCAGCTTACCGGGAGAAGCCCCTGAAGCTTTCTTT. Its protein product is CASSLPGEAPEAFF.

This clone was recorded a few times. CDR3 nucleotide sequence: TGTGCCAGCAGCAATACTCAGGGAGGCTATGGCTACACCTTC. Amino acid sequence: CASSNTQGGYGYTF. The V gene is TRBV6-2 or TRBV6-3, the J gene TRBJ1-2; perhaps TRBD1 as D (5 bases). CDR1 and CDR2 from the germline V gene are MNHEY and SVGEGT. This CDR3 has 14 amino acids. The ends were cut back, 6 bases at V and 4 bases at J, with 15 bases in the middle.

A few counts support this clone. The genes are TRBV2 and TRBJ2-7; the match to TRBD2 covers 13 bases. CDR3 length equals 15 residues. The V and J ends lost 6 bases and 2 bases, in that order; junction bases with no gene match: 4. Germline CDR1 reads SNHLY; CDR2 reads FYNNEI. CDR3 in DNA: TGTGCCAGCAGGGGGACTAGCGGGAAGACCTACGAGCAGTACTTC. Translation gives CASRGTSGKTYEQYF.

This clone was recorded only once. The J gene is TRBJ2-7, the V gene TRBV21-1; the D segment call TRBD2 is taken from the table without a DNA check. TRBV21-1 is given as a pseudogene. The CDR3 length is 15 residues. The CDR3 protein is CASGQHLREGYEQYF. In DNA, the CDR3 is TGTGCCAGCGGACAACATCTGCGGGAGGGGTACGAGCAGTACTTC.

The chain employs TRBV5-4 and TRBJ2-3; D perhaps matches TRBD2 (6 bases). V was shortened by 3 bases and J by 4 bases, with 12 bases between the two germline ends. The CDR3 runs to 14 residues. CDR1 and CDR2 (germline): SGHNT, YYREEE (reference sequence). CDR3 sequence (DNA): TGTGCCAGCAGCTCGACTAGAGCCTCAGATACGCAGTATTTT. This encodes CASSSTRASDTQYF.

The rearrangement uses TRBV7-8 and TRBJ2-3, with 13 positions matching TRBD2. This CDR3 contains 14 residues. The ends lost 5 bases at V and 5 bases at J; junction bases unmatched: 1. Germline CDR1 is SGHVS and CDR2 is FQNEAQ. CDR3 in DNA: TGTGCCAGCAGCCGACTAGCGGGGGGAGATACGCAGTATTTT. Residues: CASSRLAGGDTQYF.